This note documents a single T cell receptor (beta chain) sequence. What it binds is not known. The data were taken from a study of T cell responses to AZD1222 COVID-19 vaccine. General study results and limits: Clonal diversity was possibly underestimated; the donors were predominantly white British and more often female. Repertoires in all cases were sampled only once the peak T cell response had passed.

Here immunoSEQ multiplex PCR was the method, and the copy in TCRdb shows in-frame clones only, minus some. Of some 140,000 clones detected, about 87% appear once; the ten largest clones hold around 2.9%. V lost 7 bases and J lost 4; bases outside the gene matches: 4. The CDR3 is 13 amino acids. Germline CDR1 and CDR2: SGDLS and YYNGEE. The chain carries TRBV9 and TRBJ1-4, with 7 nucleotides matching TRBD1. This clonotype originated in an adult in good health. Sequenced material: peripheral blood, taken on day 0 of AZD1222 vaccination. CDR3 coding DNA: TGTGCCAGCGGGGACAGCATTAATGAAAAACTGTTTTTT. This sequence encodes CASGDSINEKLFF.